The 14 T cell receptor beta chains below come from one sample, sequenced in a study of shared clonotypes between healthy human individuals (TCRdb year 2020). Libraries were constructed by the immunoSEQ multiplex PCR assay. In its TCRdb copy, this immuneACCESS table keeps in-frame sequences only and misses some clones. Where compared with another copy, unresolved V genes explain less than half of these, and the others have no known cause. Here the sample has 300,000 to 400,000 clones; approximately 79% occur a single time. The ten largest clones represent about a tenth of the sample. The sample taken for sequencing was memory CD4+ T cells sorted from blood. The label giving this sample's cell subset or site can be read as: CD45RA-negative fraction. The receptors derive from a man aged 25 to 40 in good health.

The chain recombines TRBV25-1 with TRBJ2-3; D uncertain. Germline values: CDR1 MGHDK, CDR2 SYGVNS. The length of the CDR3 is 16 residues. V gave up 8 bases and J gave up 2 bases, with 20 bases separating them. The CDR3 spells CASQDEDGASTDTQYF. In DNA form, the CDR3 reads TGTGCCAGCCAGGACGAGGACGGAGCCTCCACAGATACGCAGTATTTT. The complete variable domain, with remaining parts taken from reference TRBV25-1 and TRBJ2-3, reads EADIYQTPRYLVIGTGKKITLECSQTMGHDKMYWYQQDPGMELHLIHYSYGVNSTEKGDLSSESTVSRIRTEHFPLTLESARPSHTSQYLCASQDEDGASTDTQYFGPGTRLTVL.

The J gene is TRBJ2-7, the V gene TRBV6-1, with TRBD2 identical over 10 bases. The CDR3 extends over 15 amino acids. Germline-derived CDR1 and CDR2 are MNHNS and SASEGT. The J segment lost 8 bases and the V segment lost 7 bases, leaving 14 bases of the junction unmatched. Here the CDR3 DNA reads TGTGCCAGCACCTCTCTTTCTAGGACTAGCGGAAAGCAGTACTTC. Amino acids: CASTSLSRTSGKQYF.

V is TRBV29-1 and J is TRBJ1-1; D is perhaps TRBD1 (6 bases). The CDR3 extends over 13 amino acids. V was cut by 7 bases and J by 1 base, with 13 bases left in between. Germline values: CDR1 SQVTM, CDR2 ANQGSEA. CDR3 bases: TGCAGCGCTGTGGGACAATGGAACACTGAAGCTTTCTTT. Its protein is CSAVGQWNTEAFF.

CDR3 protein: CSVATASGNTIYF. The CDR3 nucleotides read TGCAGCGTAGCGACAGCATCTGGAAACACCATATATTTT. The genes are TRBV29-1 and TRBJ1-3, with D possibly matching TRBD1 (5 bases). The CDR3 is 13 residues long. Trimming left V 6 bases short and J 1 base short, with 10 bases between. CDR1 and CDR2 (germline): SQVTM, ANQGSEA.

V is TRBV7-6 and J is TRBJ2-1; 9 bases are shared with TRBD2. V was clipped by 1 base and J by 10 bases; unmatched bases: 8. The CDR3 is 15 amino acids. CDR1 and CDR2 from the germline V gene are SGHVS and FNYEAQ. CDR3 residues: CASSLGGAGGGEQFF. In DNA, the CDR3 is TGTGCCAGCAGCTTAGGTGGAGCGGGAGGTGGAGAGCAGTTCTTC.

In this sample, this clone turned up once. V usage is TRBV5-1 and J usage is TRBJ2-1, with 8 bases fitting TRBD1. This CDR3 contains 15 residues. Per germline, CDR1 SGHRS and CDR2 YFSETQ. Trimming took 0 bases from V and 6 from J; bases not matched to a gene: 5. CDR3 loop: CASSLAGQGANEQFF. DNA for the CDR3: TGCGCCAGCAGCTTGGCTGGACAGGGAGCCAATGAGCAGTTCTTC.

The gene calls are TRBV5-5 and TRBJ2-3; 13 nucleotides align to TRBD2. From germline, CDR1 is SGHKS and CDR2 YYEKEE (reference sequence). With V trimmed by 3 bases and J by 6 bases, 4 bases remained unmatched. CDR3 length: 15 amino acids. The CDR3 nucleotides read TGTGCCAGCAGCTCGGGACTAGCGGGAACTGATACGCAGTATTTT. Translation gives CASSSGLAGTDTQYF.

V is TRBV18 and J is TRBJ2-3; 9 nucleotides line up with TRBD1. This CDR3 is 16 amino acids long. The V gene end was trimmed by 3 bases and the J gene end by 6 bases; junction bases not matched to a gene: 10. Germline V CDR1 and CDR2: KGHSH, LQKENI. The CDR3 DNA follows: TGTGCCAGCTCACCTACCATCGGACAGGGGCCGGATACGCAGTATTTT. Translation: CASSPTIGQGPDTQYF. Together with reference TRBV18 and TRBJ2-3, the CDR3 gives the full variable domain: NAGVMQNPRHLVRRRGQEARLRCSPMKGHSHVYWYRQLPEEGLKFMVYLQKENIIDESGMPKERFSAEFPKEGPSILRIQQVVRGDSAAYFCASSPTIGQGPDTQYFGPGTRLTVL.

This clone was picked up a small number of times. The chain uses TRBV7-9 and TRBJ2-1, with a weak D call TRBD2 (5 bases). Trimming removed 3 bases at V and 8 bases at J, with 17 bases between. Germline V gene lookup returns CDR1 SEHNR and CDR2 FQNEAQ (reference sequence). CDR3 length: 15 residues. The CDR3 region is CASSFSRTSGDEQFF. CDR3 coding DNA: TGTGCCAGCAGCTTTAGCAGGACCTCCGGGGATGAGCAGTTCTTC.

V gene TRBV5-1 combines with J gene TRBJ1-4; D is ambiguous. This CDR3 is 14 amino acids long. V lost 1 base, J lost 0 bases, and 4 bases lay in between. Germline V gives CDR1 SGHRS, CDR2 YFSETQ. The chain's CDR3 is CASSLQPTNEKLFF. The CDR3 DNA sequence: TGCGCCAGCAGCTTGCAGCCAACTAATGAAAAACTGTTTTTT.

The chain recombines TRBV11-2 with TRBJ2-1; a possible D gene is TRBD2 (6 bases). The germline gives CDR1 SGHAT, CDR2 FQNNGV. The CDR3 consists of 16 residues. Trimming removed 1 base from V and 4 bases from J, with 14 bases in between. For the CDR3, the DNA is TGTGCCAGCAGCTTAGCGGGGGTAGCGGTTTACAATGAGCAGTTCTTC. Protein sequence: CASSLAGVAVYNEQFF.

The chain uses TRBV28 and TRBJ2-2, with no clear D. The CDR3 has 13 amino acids. The germline V gene has CDR1 MDHEN and CDR2 SYDVKM. Trimming pared 8 bases from V and 7 bases from J, leaving 14 bases between. The CDR3 coding sequence is TGTGCCAGCTCATCCCCTCTAGGCGGGGAGCTGTTTTTT. It encodes CASSSPLGGELFF.

This clone was observed a handful of times. CDR3 sequence reads: CAWSAAGTYEQYF. The CDR3 DNA reads as TGTGCCTGGAGTGCGGCAGGGACCTACGAGCAGTACTTC. The V and J genes are TRBV30 and TRBJ2-7; D possibly corresponds to TRBD1 (5 bases). Germline V lookup: CDR1 GTSNPN, CDR2 SVGIG (reference sequence). The CDR3 runs 13 residues. The V gene lost 1 base and the J gene lost 2 bases, with 9 bases spanning the gap.

In this sample, this clone turned up once. V usage is TRBV6-5 and J usage is TRBJ2-3; D possibly corresponds to TRBD1 (5 bases). Trimming took 2 bases from V and 5 from J, leaving 17 bases between them. Looked up from germline, CDR1 is MNHEY and CDR2 is SVGAGI. The CDR3 consists of 16 residues. The CDR3 coding sequence is TGTGCCAGCAGTTACCTCGGCAGGGTGGCAAAAGATACGCAGTATTTT. It specifies CASSYLGRVAKDTQYF.